These T cell receptor beta chains were read from a single sample in a study of identical twins. Via MiXCR, TCRdb re-called the 5' RACE reads, giving one row per CDR3 protein. The sample lists hundreds of thousands of distinct CDR3 sequences; over 15% were seen once. These data were likewise used in another study, on T cells expressing NK-cell markers.

The specimen was PBMCs. The receptors shown here come from a woman aged 18-29 years in good health. The CDR3 runs from the conserved cysteine through the conserved F or W. D genes are given only for firm matches. Where a row states a size, it is once, few, many or the class of an expanded clone; other rows omit it.

CDR3 length: 14
J gene: TRBJ2-1
V gene: TRBV3-1
clone size: NA
D gene: NA
CDR3 protein: CASRSEGFGPEQFF
CDR3 DNA: TGTGCCAGTCGGTCGGAGGGGTTTGGACCTGAGCAGTTCTTC

CDR3 length: 11
J gene: TRBJ1-2
V gene: TRBV6-5
clone size: NA
D gene: NA
CDR3 protein: CASSYGVQLYF
CDR3 DNA: TGTGCCAGCAGTTACGGGGTACAGCTTTACTTC

CDR3 length: 12
J gene: TRBJ2-1
V gene: TRBV20-1
clone size: NA
D gene: NA
CDR3 protein: CSAGRRNNEQFF
CDR3 DNA: TGCAGTGCAGGGAGGCGCAACAATGAGCAGTTCTTC

CDR3 length: 17
J gene: TRBJ2-1
V gene: TRBV4-3
clone size: NA
D gene: TRBD2
CDR3 protein: CASSQESGRALSTSQFF
CDR3 DNA: TGCGCCAGCAGCCAAGAGAGCGGGAGGGCCCTCAGTACAAGTCAGTTCTTC

CDR3 length: 12
J gene: TRBJ1-1
V gene: TRBV12-3/TRBV12-4
clone size: few
D gene: NA
CDR3 protein: CASSSTGPEAFF
CDR3 DNA: TGTGCCAGCAGTTCGACAGGTCCCGAAGCTTTCTTT

CDR3 length: 14
J gene: TRBJ1-1
V gene: TRBV10-3
clone size: few
D gene: NA
CDR3 protein: CAISQSGGNTEAFF
CDR3 DNA: TGTGCCATCAGCCAATCCGGTGGAAACACTGAAGCTTTCTTT

CDR3 length: 14
J gene: TRBJ2-1
V gene: TRBV6-1
clone size: NA
D gene: NA
CDR3 protein: CASTNRGGNNEQFF
CDR3 DNA: TGTGCCAGCACGAACAGGGGGGGAAACAATGAGCAGTTCTTC

CDR3 length: 14
J gene: TRBJ2-3
V gene: TRBV20-1
clone size: NA
D gene: TRBD2
CDR3 protein: CSARSGGTTDTQYF
CDR3 DNA: TGCAGTGCTAGAAGCGGGGGTACCACAGATACGCAGTATTTT

CDR3 length: 15
J gene: TRBJ2-3
V gene: TRBV7-9
clone size: NA
D gene: TRBD2
CDR3 protein: CASSAGRVVSDTQYF
CDR3 DNA: TGTGCCAGCAGCGCGGGGAGGGTCGTATCAGATACGCAGTATTTT

CDR3 length: 14
J gene: TRBJ2-5
V gene: TRBV2
clone size: NA
D gene: TRBD1
CDR3 protein: CASSPGQGARAQYF
CDR3 DNA: TGTGCCAGCAGTCCCGGACAGGGGGCGAGGGCCCAGTACTTC

CDR3 length: 15
J gene: TRBJ2-1
V gene: TRBV2
clone size: few
D gene: TRBD1
CDR3 protein: CASTSGQGLHNEQFF
CDR3 DNA: TGTGCCAGCACATCCGGACAGGGTCTCCACAATGAGCAGTTCTTC

CDR3 length: 11
J gene: TRBJ2-7
V gene: TRBV12-3/TRBV12-4
clone size: many
D gene: NA
CDR3 protein: CASTKGGEQYF
CDR3 DNA: TGTGCCAGCACTAAAGGGGGGGAGCAGTACTTC

CDR3 length: 17
J gene: TRBJ2-6
V gene: TRBV4-1
clone size: few
D gene: NA
CDR3 protein: CASSQDDWGLGANVLTF
CDR3 DNA: TGCGCCAGCAGCCAAGATGATTGGGGTCTGGGGGCCAACGTCCTGACTTTC

CDR3 length: 17
J gene: TRBJ2-2
V gene: TRBV9
clone size: NA
D gene: TRBD2
CDR3 protein: CASSVSAGGLGTGELFF
CDR3 DNA: TGTGCCAGCAGCGTATCAGCGGGGGGGCTTGGAACCGGGGAGCTGTTTTTT

CDR3 length: 14
J gene: TRBJ1-1
V gene: TRBV20-1
clone size: NA
D gene: NA
CDR3 protein: CSARDAAGNTEAFF
CDR3 DNA: TGCAGTGCTAGAGACGCCGCGGGAAACACTGAAGCTTTCTTT

CDR3 length: 16
J gene: TRBJ2-7
V gene: TRBV12-3/TRBV12-4
clone size: NA
D gene: NA
CDR3 protein: CASSLRGDITLYEQYF
CDR3 DNA: TGTGCCAGCAGTTTAAGAGGGGATATTACGCTCTACGAGCAGTACTTC

CDR3 length: 16
J gene: TRBJ2-2
V gene: TRBV15
clone size: few
D gene: TRBD1
CDR3 protein: CATSGYRDRGTGELFF
CDR3 DNA: TGTGCCACCAGCGGGTACCGGGACAGGGGCACCGGGGAGCTGTTTTTT

CDR3 length: 13
J gene: TRBJ1-4
V gene: TRBV6-6
clone size: NA
D gene: NA
CDR3 protein: CASRRPSNEKLFF
CDR3 DNA: TGTGCCAGCCGACGTCCTTCAAATGAAAAACTGTTTTTT

CDR3 length: 13
J gene: TRBJ2-7
V gene: TRBV6-1
clone size: NA
D gene: NA
CDR3 protein: CASRAQGGKEQYF
CDR3 DNA: TGTGCCAGCAGGGCACAGGGAGGGAAGGAGCAGTACTTC

CDR3 length: 15
J gene: TRBJ2-3
V gene: TRBV7-3
clone size: few
D gene: NA
CDR3 protein: CASSGGGLFTDTQYF
CDR3 DNA: TGTGCCAGCAGCGGGGGGGGCCTCTTCACAGATACGCAGTATTTT

CDR3 length: 15
J gene: TRBJ1-1
V gene: TRBV19
clone size: NA
D gene: NA
CDR3 protein: CASSGPGTGDTEAFF
CDR3 DNA: TGTGCCAGTAGTGGCCCCGGGACCGGGGACACTGAAGCTTTCTTT

CDR3 length: 13
J gene: TRBJ2-3
V gene: TRBV2
clone size: NA
D gene: NA
CDR3 protein: CATSSRDTDTQYF
CDR3 DNA: TGTGCCACCTCTAGCAGGGACACAGATACGCAGTATTTT

CDR3 length: 13
J gene: TRBJ2-1
V gene: TRBV20-1
clone size: few
D gene: NA
CDR3 protein: CSANQRGPNEQFF
CDR3 DNA: TGCAGTGCTAACCAGAGAGGGCCTAATGAGCAGTTCTTC

CDR3 length: 14
J gene: TRBJ1-1
V gene: TRBV6-1
clone size: few
D gene: NA
CDR3 protein: CASTDPTGTKKAFF
CDR3 DNA: TGTGCCAGCACCGACCCCACTGGAACAAAGAAGGCTTTCTTT

CDR3 length: 13
J gene: TRBJ1-1
V gene: TRBV20-1
clone size: NA
D gene: NA
CDR3 protein: CSASSQLNTEAFF
CDR3 DNA: TGCAGTGCTAGCAGTCAGTTGAACACTGAAGCTTTCTTT